This T cell receptor beta chain was observed in a study of post-analysis software for immune sequencing data. The TCR beta cDNA libraries carried unique molecular identifiers. Yield was approximately 500,000 cDNA molecules from 1 to 10 million T cells. Using its own MiXCR run on the PCR reads, TCRdb lists one record per CDR3 protein. The table has about half a million distinct CDR3 sequences, 40% to 55% seen once. A remark on this clonotype: As yet, its antigen is unknown.

Study results and caveats: Patients carried a few TRBV segments more frequently than controls did, and TRBV5-6, TRBV5-1 and TRBV20-1 were among them. Relative to controls, patients with multiple sclerosis showed significantly lower normalized Chao1 diversity.

The V gene lost 4 bases and the J gene lost 0 bases, with 19 bases spanning the gap. Germline CDR1 SGHTA, CDR2 FQGNSA. The CDR3 extends over 18 amino acids. The J gene is TRBJ2-1, the V gene TRBV7-2; TRBD1 might be the D (6 bases). The TCR comes from a girl aged 5-17 years with multiple sclerosis. The sequenced material came from blood. This chain's CDR3 is CASSWFSAGQSSYNEQFF. The CDR3 coding sequence is TGTGCCAGCAGCTGGTTCTCAGCCGGACAGAGCTCCTACAATGAGCAGTTCTTC. Full variable domain (rest looked up from reference TRBV7-2 and TRBJ2-1): GAGVSQSPSNKVTEKGKDVELRCDPISGHTALYWYRQSLGQGLEFLIYFQGNSAPDKSGLPSDRFSAERTGGSVSTLTIQRTQQEDSAVYLCASSWFSAGQSSYNEQFFGPGTRLTVL.